This TCR beta chain was identified in a study of OX40 agonist ivuxolimab in advanced cancers. Study overall: Eligibility rules accepted prior anti-PD-1, anti-PD-L1 or anti-CTLA-4 therapy, and 30% to 40% had some.

Using immunoSEQ multiplex PCR, the repertoire was profiled, and TCRdb retains in-frame clones only, with some absent. The table has 12,000 or so clones, around 84% seen once. This CDR3 region has 12 residues. The V and J ends lost 0 bases and 2 bases respectively, with 2 bases between them. Germline V gives CDR1 SGHAT, CDR2 FQNNGV. The J gene is TRBJ2-7, the V gene TRBV11-2; D not resolved. The specimen was CD4+ or CD8+ T cells sorted from blood, collected in a trial of the OX40 agonist ivuxolimab. The TCR was taken from an adult with an advanced solid tumor such as melanoma, head and neck, liver or kidney cancer. In DNA form, the CDR3 reads TGTGCCAGCAGCTTAGATACCTACGAGCAGTACTTC. Its translation: CASSLDTYEQYF.